The 27 T cell receptor beta chains in this list originate from one sample, sequenced in a study of CD8 T cells in ankylosing spondylitis. One entry per CDR3 protein results from TCRdb running MiXCR on the 5' RACE reads. The repertoire includes more than 150,000 distinct CDR3 sequences, about 9.9% of them detected once, and just under 30% sits in the top ten. The sample was blood, either unsorted or a sorted T cell fraction (not recorded which). These receptors were taken from a male donor with ankylosing spondylitis or in good health (not recorded which).

This clonotype was observed many times. The CDR3 loop is CATSRGPGRRSNEQYF. The CDR3 DNA reads as TGTGCCACCAGCAGGGGTCCGGGACGCCGGTCGAACGAGCAGTACTTC. This rearrangement joins TRBV15 to TRBJ2-7, with D perhaps being TRBD1 or TRBD2 (5 bases each). CDR1 LNHNV and CDR2 YYDKDF come from the germline V gene (reference sequence). The CDR3 runs 16 residues. V was shortened by 3 bases and J by 5 bases, with 20 bases between the two germline ends.

This clonotype was detected ten times or more. The V and J genes are TRBV7-2 and TRBJ2-1; D uncertain. Germline-derived CDR1 and CDR2 are SGHTA and FQGNSA. Trimming pared 2 bases from V and 1 base from J, leaving 15 bases between. The length of the CDR3 is 17 residues. The CDR3 spells CASSLTSGRPSYNEQFF. In nucleotides, the CDR3 is TGTGCCAGCAGCTTAACCAGTGGCAGGCCTTCCTACAATGAGCAGTTCTTC.

This clonotype was seen many times. The chain carries TRBV2 and TRBJ1-2; D gene uncertain. Germline V gives CDR1 SNHLY, CDR2 FYNNEI. The CDR3 has 12 amino acids. V gave up 7 bases and J gave up 2 bases, with 8 bases separating them. The chain's CDR3 is CASKRENYGYTF. The CDR3 nucleotides read TGTGCCAGCAAGCGCGAGAACTATGGCTACACCTTC.

J is TRBJ2-2 and V is TRBV4-3; 10 nucleotides line up with TRBD2. CDR1 is LGHNA and CDR2 is YSLEER in the germline V gene. The ends lost 2 bases at V and 1 base at J; junction bases unmatched: 10. The CDR3 loop spans 19 amino acids. CDR3 in amino acids: CASSQLGGLAEMNTGELFF. The CDR3 nucleotides read TGCGCCAGCAGCCAACTGGGTGGACTAGCGGAAATGAACACCGGGGAGCTGTTTTTT.

Turning to this clonotype: A read error may be the cause here, since a much bigger clone is one base away. V usage is TRBV21-1 and J usage is TRBJ1-4; the listed D gene, TRBD1, was not tested against the DNA. TRBV21-1 is noted as a pseudogene. CDR3 size: 17 residues. DNA of the CDR3: TGTGCCAGCAGCAAAGCGCTTTGGGCAGGGGAGTATGAAAAACTGTTTTTT. Translating gives CASSKALWAGEYEKLFF.

There are many counts of this clonotype. This sequence joins TRBV7-6 and TRBJ1-1; tentative D call: TRBD1 (6 bases). Germline V CDR1 and CDR2: SGHVS, FNYEAQ. Trimming cost V 1 base and J 2 bases, with 14 bases left between them. The CDR3 has 16 residues. CDR3 residues: CASSLDLKGGNTEAFF. CDR3 DNA sequence: TGTGCCAGCAGCTTAGACCTCAAAGGGGGAAACACTGAAGCTTTCTTT.

V usage is TRBV5-1 and J usage is TRBJ2-5; D is possibly TRBD2 (5 bases). The germline V gene encodes CDR1 SGHRS and CDR2 YFSETQ. Trimming pared 0 bases from V and 5 bases from J, leaving 17 bases between. The CDR3 contains 16 residues. In DNA form, the CDR3 reads TGCGCCAGCAGCTTGGCGGTAGATAGAGCGGCGGAGACCCAGTACTTC. It encodes CASSLAVDRAAETQYF.

This clonotype occurred many times. The chain employs TRBV12-3 or TRBV12-4 and TRBJ1-5, with a possible D match to TRBD1 (6 bases). Trimming removed 6 bases at V and 5 bases at J, with 14 bases between. The CDR3 consists of 14 residues. DNA of the CDR3: TGTGCCAGCAGCCTACAGGGTGGGTATCAGCCCCAGCATTTT. As protein: CASSLQGGYQPQHF.

This clonotype was found many times. The chain joins TRBV5-8 to TRBJ2-7; weak D call: TRBD2 (6 bases). V lost 5 bases, J lost 1 base, and 16 bases lay in between. There are 15 residues in the CDR3. Germline V gene data show CDR1 as SGHTS and CDR2 as YDEGEE. CDR3 DNA: TGTGCCAGCAGGCCGGCGGGGTGGGCATCCTACGAGCAGTACTTC. Translated: CASRPAGWASYEQYF.

The rearrangement joins TRBV7-9 to TRBJ2-3, with a weak D call TRBD2 (6 bases). CDR3 size: 15 residues. The germline V and J ends were trimmed by 3 bases and 0 bases, with 10 bases remaining between them. From germline, CDR1 is SEHNR and CDR2 FQNEAQ (reference sequence). This chain's CDR3 is CASSFGGASTDTQYF. For the CDR3, the DNA is TGTGCCAGCAGCTTCGGAGGGGCCAGCACAGATACGCAGTATTTT.

This clonotype was seen at least ten times. The chain uses TRBV5-1 and TRBJ2-1; D may be TRBD1 or TRBD2 (6 bases each). V lost 4 bases to trimming and J lost 5 bases, with 19 bases between them. The germline V gene has CDR1 SGHRS and CDR2 YFSETQ. There are 16 residues in the CDR3. CDR3 sequence (DNA): TGCGCCAGCAGCATTGGAATAGGGGGGCCGCACAATGAGCAGTTCTTC. This codes for CASSIGIGGPHNEQFF.

This clonotype was observed many times. CDR3 amino acids: CASSLLTSGRANEQFF. The CDR3, as DNA: TGTGCCAGCAGTTTACTGACTAGCGGGAGGGCCAATGAGCAGTTCTTC. The J gene is TRBJ2-1, the V gene TRBV27; 14 nucleotides agree with TRBD2. Per germline, CDR1 MNHEY and CDR2 SMNVEV (reference sequence). Germline trimming cut 2 bases from V and 6 bases from J; bases unmatched to any gene: 3. The CDR3 covers 16 residues.

This clonotype was detected a few times. The chain recombines TRBV5-1 with TRBJ1-6; D remains ambiguous. V lost 0 bases to trimming and J lost 8 bases, with 12 bases between them. Germline CDR1 SGHRS, CDR2 YFSETQ. There are 15 residues in the CDR3. The CDR3 region has the DNA TGCGCCAGCAGCTTGGAGGCCGCCTACGATTCACCCCTCCACTTT. As protein: CASSLEAAYDSPLHF. Based on the CDR3 plus reference TRBV5-1 and TRBJ1-6, the full variable domain is KAGVTQTPRYLIKTRGQQVTLSCSPISGHRSVSWYQQTPGQGLQFLFEYFSETQRNKGNFPGRFSGRQFSNSRSEMNVSTLELGDSALYLCASSLEAAYDSPLHFGNGTRLTVT.

This clonotype was observed at least ten times. This rearrangement joins TRBV6-2 or TRBV6-3 to TRBJ1-1; D is uncertain. This CDR3 spans 15 amino acids. V was clipped by 5 bases and J by 2 bases, with 15 bases between them. Germline lookup yields CDR1 MNHEY and CDR2 SVGEGT. CDR3 coding DNA: TGTGCCAGCAGTCCCAACGACAAGCGCAACACTGAAGCTTTCTTT. The encoded protein is CASSPNDKRNTEAFF.

The chain joins TRBV7-9 to TRBJ2-3; no clear D gene. Trimming stripped 2 bases from V and 5 bases from J, with 11 bases between. The CDR3 has 14 residues. Germline V gene data show CDR1 as SEHNR and CDR2 as FQNEAQ (reference sequence). CDR3 bases: TGTGCCAGCAGCTTATCCTCCACACGAGATACGCAGTATTTT. Protein sequence: CASSLSSTRDTQYF.

This clonotype was counted at least ten times. V and J are TRBV5-1 and TRBJ2-6; the D is unclear. The CDR3 sequence is 16 residues long. Germline loops: CDR1 SGHRS, CDR2 YFSETQ. V was cut by 0 bases and J by 3 bases, with 10 bases left in between. CDR3 loop: CASSLGRQNGANVLTF. CDR3 bases: TGCGCCAGCAGCTTGGGCAGACAAAATGGGGCCAACGTCCTGACTTTC.

This clonotype was detected ten times or more. The rearrangement uses TRBV11-3 and TRBJ2-2; D remains ambiguous. In germline, CDR1 is SGHNT, CDR2 YENEEA. V shed 0 bases and J shed 6 bases, with 5 bases lying between them. This CDR3 contains 13 residues. The CDR3, as DNA: TGTGCCAGCAGCTTAGATTTCTCCGGGGAGCTGTTTTTT. Its protein is CASSLDFSGELFF.

The V gene is TRBV29-1, the J gene TRBJ1-4, with D unclear. CDR3 length: 14 amino acids. Germline V gives CDR1 SQVTM, CDR2 ANQGSEA. V was trimmed by 6 bases and J by 6 bases, leaving 17 bases between them. CDR3 loop: CSVTYVGVHEKLFF. CDR3 nucleotides: TGCAGCGTCACCTACGTTGGTGTCCATGAAAAACTGTTTTTT.

Many counts were recorded for this clonotype. CDR3 bases: TGTGCCAGCAGTCGAATTAGCTCTGGGGCCAACGTCCTGACTTTC. Its protein is CASSRISSGANVLTF. This sequence joins TRBV27 and TRBJ2-6, with D uncertain. The CDR3 extends over 15 amino acids. Germline CDR1 and CDR2: MNHEY and SMNVEV (reference sequence). V was trimmed by 5 bases and J by 0 bases, leaving 8 bases between them.

The V gene is TRBV5-1, the J gene TRBJ2-7; no reliable D call. CDR1 is SGHRS, CDR2 YFSETQ, per germline. V lost 4 bases and J lost 0, with 17 bases in between. CDR3 length equals 16 residues. CDR3 DNA sequence: TGCGCCAGCAGCGCAGTTGGATTTGGGGTCTCCTACGAGCAGTACTTC. Encoded protein: CASSAVGFGVSYEQYF.

This clonotype was counted many times. V and J are TRBV5-1 and TRBJ2-1; TRBD1 is a possible D gene (6 bases). Trimming pared 7 bases from V and 8 bases from J, leaving 22 bases between. The length of the CDR3 is 15 residues. Germline V gives CDR1 SGHRS, CDR2 YFSETQ. CDR3 nucleotides: TGCGCCAGCCGAGCTTCCAGGGGAACACAGCATGAGCAGTTCTTC. It yields the protein CASRASRGTQHEQFF.

The table lists this clonotype with a count of one. Since a much larger clone is just one base distant, this may be a read error. The chain has TRBV29-1 and TRBJ1-2; D gene ambiguous. Germline values: CDR1 SQVTM, CDR2 ANQGSEA. CDR3 length: 12 amino acids. The CDR3 spells CSVEDVGYDYTF. The CDR3 coding sequence is TGCAGCGTTGAGGACGTAGGATATGACTACACCTTC.

This chain links TRBV25-1 with TRBJ1-5, with 7 nucleotides matching TRBD1. Germline CDR1 is MGHDK and CDR2 is SYGVNS. The V and J ends lost 2 bases and 2 bases, in that order; junction bases with no gene match: 9. This CDR3 region has 17 residues. The CDR3 nucleotides are TGTGCCAGCAGTGAAGGGGGAGGGGGCCGCGGCAATCAGCCCCAGCATTTT. It is translated as CASSEGGGGRGNQPQHF.

This clonotype was counted ten times or more. The CDR3 DNA sequence: TGCGCCAGCAGTCTGACTAGCGGGAGGGTGATCACCGGGGAGCTGTTTTTT. It encodes CASSLTSGRVITGELFF. This chain links TRBV10-2 with TRBJ2-2; 14 bases line up with TRBD2. CDR1 is WSHSY, CDR2 SAAADI, per germline. This CDR3 spans 17 amino acids. Trimming cost V 5 bases and J 4 bases; bases outside gene matches: 6.

Ten or more counts support this clonotype. The chain links TRBV29-1 to TRBJ2-1; possible D gene TRBD1, 6 bases. Germline CDR1 is SQVTM and CDR2 is ANQGSEA. This CDR3 has 13 residues. CDR3 residues: CSTGQNTYNEQFF. The CDR3 bases are TGCAGTACCGGACAGAATACCTACAATGAGCAGTTCTTC.

This clonotype was recorded at least ten times. V and J are TRBV20-1 and TRBJ2-1; 11 bases fit TRBD2. Germline V gene data show CDR1 as DFQATT and CDR2 as SNEGSKA (reference sequence). This CDR3 is built from 20 residues. Trimming took 0 bases from V and 8 from J; bases not matched to a gene: 21. The CDR3 region has the DNA TGCAGTGCTAGAGATCCGTTGAGAGGTAGCGGGGGGGCAACTTCACATGAGCAGTTCTTC. Translating it yields CSARDPLRGSGGATSHEQFF.

This clonotype was counted many times. The CDR3 sequence is CSAIPGQDSYNEQFF. Written as DNA, the CDR3 is TGCAGTGCTATCCCGGGGCAGGACTCCTACAATGAGCAGTTCTTC. The chain carries TRBV20-1 and TRBJ2-1; D may match TRBD1 or TRBD2 (5 bases each). Germline V gene sequence: CDR1 DFQATT, CDR2 SNEGSKA (reference sequence). Trimming took 4 bases from V and 0 from J, leaving 13 bases between them. The CDR3 consists of 15 residues.